The 29 T cell receptor beta chains listed next were all sequenced from one sample in a study of CD8 T cells in ankylosing spondylitis. TCRdb reanalysed the 5' RACE reads using MiXCR and keeps one entry per CDR3 protein. Here the sample spans more than 250,000 distinct CDR3 sequences, around a tenth being singletons. The sequencing input was blood, either unsorted or a sorted T cell fraction (not recorded which). Receptors were obtained from a female donor with ankylosing spondylitis or in good health (not recorded which).

This chain connects TRBV30 to TRBJ2-3, with D unresolved. V shed 0 bases and J shed 6 bases, with 16 bases lying between them. The germline V gene encodes CDR1 GTSNPN and CDR2 SVGIG (reference sequence). The CDR3 loop spans 15 amino acids. CDR3: CAWSVRGPWLDTQYF. As DNA, the CDR3 is TGTGCCTGGAGTGTCAGAGGCCCCTGGTTGGATACGCAGTATTTT.

The chain links TRBV19 to TRBJ1-2; no firm D call. Looked up from germline, CDR1 is LNHDA and CDR2 is SQIVND (reference sequence). V gave up 8 bases and J gave up 6 bases, with 22 bases separating them. The CDR3 has 15 residues. CDR3 protein: CASAELFGGLHGYTF. CDR3 DNA: TGTGCCAGTGCTGAACTCTTCGGTGGATTGCATGGCTACACCTTC.

This clonotype has just a few counts. This sequence joins TRBV5-1 and TRBJ2-3; 9 nucleotides agree with TRBD2. The CDR3 consists of 19 residues. J gave up 2 bases and V 2 bases, and 15 bases lay outside the gene matches. Germline-derived CDR1 and CDR2 are SGHRS and YFSETQ. In DNA form, the CDR3 reads TGCGCCAGCAGCTTCCTCCCTGGGACGGCTAGCGGGGTCACAGATACGCAGTATTTT. Translating it yields CASSFLPGTASGVTDTQYF.

This clonotype appeared many times. The rearrangement uses TRBV5-1 and TRBJ1-6, with D hard to call. The CDR3 has 14 amino acids. Germline V gene lookup returns CDR1 SGHRS and CDR2 YFSETQ. The V end lost 0 bases, the J end lost 5 bases, and 6 bases lay between the germline ends. The CDR3 nucleotides are TGCGCCAGCAGCTTGGCTCGGCATAATTCACCCCTCCACTTT. This gives the protein CASSLARHNSPLHF.

A word on this clonotype: An end of the junction does not agree with germline; a read error may underlie this. J is TRBJ2-1 and V is TRBV5-1; 9 bases are a match to TRBD1. Germline V CDR1 and CDR2: SGHRS, YFSETQ. This CDR3 is 16 amino acids long. Written as DNA, the CDR3 is TGCGCCAGCAGCTTGGCCGGGACAGGGAGCTACAATGAGCATTTCTTC. It is translated as CASSLAGTGSYNEHFF. The entire variable domain, with the rest obtained from reference TRBV5-1 and TRBJ2-1, is as follows: KAGVTQTPRYLIKTRGQQVTLSCSPISGHRSVSWYQQTPGQGLQFLFEYFSETQRNKGNFPGRFSGRQFSNSRSEMNVSTLELGDSALYLCASSLAGTGSYNEHFFGPGTRLTVL.

At least ten counts were recorded for this clonotype. V and J are TRBV20-1 and TRBJ1-4, with D tentatively TRBD1 (6 bases). The CDR3 covers 15 residues. The V end lost 0 bases, the J end lost 7 bases, and 15 bases lay between the germline ends. Germline CDR1 reads DFQATT; CDR2 reads SNEGSKA (reference sequence). The CDR3, as DNA: TGCAGTGCTAGAGATCCGGACAGTTGGGGTGAAAAACTGTTTTTT. It is translated as CSARDPDSWGEKLFF.

This clonotype was seen ten or more times. The DNA of the CDR3 is TGCGCCAGCAGCTCGACTAGCGGGAGGGCCCTCGGCACAGATACGCAGTATTTT. This gives the protein CASSSTSGRALGTDTQYF. The rearrangement links TRBV5-1 to TRBJ2-3; 14 positions agree with TRBD2. The J segment lost 1 base and the V segment lost 3 bases, leaving 7 bases of the junction unmatched. Germline loops: CDR1 SGHRS, CDR2 YFSETQ. CDR3 size: 18 residues.

This clonotype was counted ten times or more. The CDR3 reads CASSLQPGGNQPQHF. In nucleotides, the CDR3 is TGTGCCAGCAGCTTACAACCAGGGGGCAATCAGCCCCAGCATTTT. The rearrangement links TRBV7-2 to TRBJ1-5; D may be TRBD1 (6 bases). V was shortened by 2 bases and J by 2 bases, with 10 bases between the two germline ends. CDR1 and CDR2 (germline): SGHTA, FQGNSA. The CDR3 extends over 15 amino acids.

Many counts were recorded for this clonotype. This CDR3 reads CASSSTATTPYEQYF. In DNA form, the CDR3 reads TGCGCCAGCAGCTCGACAGCGACTACTCCCTACGAGCAGTACTTC. The chain carries TRBV5-1 and TRBJ2-7; D tentatively fits TRBD1 or TRBD2 (5 bases each). Per germline, CDR1 SGHRS and CDR2 YFSETQ. V was pared by 3 bases and J by 2 bases, with 15 bases between. The length of the CDR3 is 15 residues.

This clonotype was counted many times. The V and J genes are TRBV25-1 and TRBJ1-6; D perhaps matches TRBD1 (6 bases). Germline loops: CDR1 MGHDK, CDR2 SYGVNS. The CDR3 is 11 amino acids. V dropped 5 bases and J dropped 14 bases, with 10 bases sitting between them. This chain's CDR3 is CASSRTETLHF. CDR3 DNA sequence: TGTGCCAGCAGTCGGACAGAGACCCTCCACTTT.

This clonotype has a handful of counts. The chain has TRBV5-5 and TRBJ2-2; no clear D gene. The CDR3 runs 13 residues. Germline V gene sequence: CDR1 SGHKS, CDR2 YYEKEE (reference sequence). The V and J ends lost 0 bases and 7 bases respectively, with 7 bases between them. The CDR3: CASSLDTDGELFF. CDR3 DNA: TGTGCCAGCAGCTTGGACACGGACGGGGAGCTGTTTTTT.

This clonotype was seen ten or more times. The genes are TRBV5-1 and TRBJ1-2; 8 nucleotides align to TRBD1. This CDR3 region has 16 residues. Trimming cost V 2 bases and J 5 bases; bases outside gene matches: 11. CDR1 is SGHRS, CDR2 YFSETQ, per germline. The CDR3 region is CASSLDYPGGAYGYTF. CDR3 nucleotides: TGCGCCAGCAGCTTAGACTATCCAGGGGGCGCGTATGGCTACACCTTC.

This clonotype showed up many times. The chain carries TRBV20-1 and TRBJ2-3, with D maybe TRBD2 (5 bases). In germline, CDR1 is DFQATT, CDR2 SNEGSKA (reference sequence). This CDR3 region has 12 residues. V was clipped by 6 bases and J by 4 bases, with 11 bases between them. CDR3 amino acids: CSAEGFADTQYF. CDR3 DNA: TGCAGTGCCGAGGGTTTTGCAGATACGCAGTATTTT.

This clonotype was counted once. The chain couples TRBV3-1 to TRBJ2-7; 11 bases align to TRBD2. This CDR3 has 14 amino acids. Germline trimming cut 6 bases from V and 5 bases from J; bases unmatched to any gene: 6. The germline V gene encodes CDR1 LGHDT and CDR2 YNNKEL (reference sequence). CDR3: CASRQTSGRHEQYF. The CDR3 coding sequence is TGTGCCAGCAGGCAAACTAGCGGGAGACACGAGCAGTACTTC.

This clonotype was seen only a few times. The V call is TRBV15, the J call TRBJ2-5; TRBD1 matches 8 bases. Germline V gives CDR1 LNHNV, CDR2 YYDKDF (reference sequence). The J segment lost 2 bases and the V segment lost 3 bases, leaving 5 bases of the junction unmatched. This CDR3 region has 15 residues. CDR3 amino acids: CATSSRQGNQETQYF. The CDR3 bases are TGTGCCACCAGCAGTCGACAGGGGAATCAAGAGACCCAGTACTTC.

This clonotype was recorded at least ten times. The chain joins TRBV7-9 to TRBJ1-4; D is ambiguous. CDR1 and CDR2 from the germline V gene are SEHNR and FQNEAQ (reference sequence). Between the trimmed V and J ends, which lost 5 bases and 3 bases, there was a span of 13 bases. The CDR3 runs to 15 residues. As DNA, the CDR3 is TGTGCCAGCAGCCCGGAGAGGGTTGCTAATGAAAAACTGTTTTTT. Residues: CASSPERVANEKLFF.

V is TRBV29-1 and J is TRBJ1-2; D is uncertain. This CDR3 region has 11 residues. Trimming shortened V by 6 bases and J by 2 bases, and 7 bases separated the two germline ends. Germline CDR1 and CDR2: SQVTM and ANQGSEA. The CDR3 spells CSVAGNYGYTF. The CDR3 DNA reads TGCAGCGTAGCTGGAAACTATGGCTACACCTTC.

A note on this clonotype: A junction boundary mismatches the germline segment, possibly from a read error. This chain connects TRBV5-1 to TRBJ2-1; no definite D call. The CDR3 is made up of 14 amino acids. The germline V gene has CDR1 SGHRS and CDR2 YFSETQ. CDR3 bases: TGCGCCAGCAGTGCCCGAGGCTCCTACAATGAGCAGCTCTTC. Its protein product is CASSARGSYNEQLF. Combining the CDR3 with reference TRBV5-1 and TRBJ2-1 gives the whole variable domain KAGVTQTPRYLIKTRGQQVTLSCSPISGHRSVSWYQQTPGQGLQFLFEYFSETQRNKGNFPGRFSGRQFSNSRSEMNVSTLELGDSALYLCASSARGSYNEQLFGPGTRLTVL.

This clonotype was seen many times. V usage is TRBV4-1 and J usage is TRBJ1-2, with TRBD1 as a possible D gene (5 bases). The CDR3 length is 18 residues. Trimming shortened V by 0 bases and J by 4 bases, and 21 bases separated the two germline ends. CDR1 is MGHRA, CDR2 YSYEKL, per germline. For the CDR3, the DNA is TGCGCCAGCAGCCAAGACCCCGGAGCCGGGGAGAGGGGCTATGGCTACACCTTC. Protein sequence: CASSQDPGAGERGYGYTF.

V usage is TRBV5-1 and J usage is TRBJ2-3, with TRBD2 matching 15 bases. Germline trimming cut 5 bases from V and 4 bases from J; bases unmatched to any gene: 2. This CDR3 contains 15 residues. Germline CDR1 SGHRS, CDR2 YFSETQ. For the CDR3, the DNA is TGCGCCAGCAGAGGACTAGCGGGGGGGCCAGATACGCAGTATTTT. Its protein product is CASRGLAGGPDTQYF.

This clonotype turned up a few times. This chain uses TRBV19 with TRBJ2-2; D gene unclear. Looked up from germline, CDR1 is LNHDA and CDR2 is SQIVND (reference sequence). V lost 3 bases to trimming and J lost 1 base, with 12 bases between them. The length of the CDR3 is 16 residues. The CDR3 bases are TGTGCCAGTAGTATTGGCGGCTCCAAGAACACCGGGGAGCTGTTTTTT. As protein: CASSIGGSKNTGELFF.

This clonotype was detected a few times. The chain is built from TRBV25-1 and TRBJ1-4; D gene uncertain. Trimming left V 5 bases short and J 5 bases short, with 9 bases between. The CDR3 spans 13 residues. Germline CDR1 is MGHDK and CDR2 is SYGVNS. Here the CDR3 reads CASSQIINEKLFF. Written as DNA, the CDR3 is TGTGCCAGCAGTCAGATTATAAATGAAAAACTGTTTTTT.

This clonotype was seen ten or more times. This chain connects TRBV20-1 to TRBJ2-1, with 9 bases fitting TRBD2. This CDR3 has 12 amino acids. The V segment lost 8 bases and the J segment 8 bases; nucleotides outside the gene matches: 7. Per the germline V gene, CDR1 is DFQATT and CDR2 is SNEGSKA (reference sequence). Here the CDR3 reads CSKGLALDEQFF. CDR3 sequence (DNA): TGCAGTAAGGGACTAGCCCTTGATGAGCAGTTCTTC.

A note on this clonotype: Just one base apart from a much larger clone, this may be a read error. CDR3: CASSPSGLGATIYF. The CDR3 DNA is TGTGCCAGCAGTCCCTCGGGACTCGGCGCCACCATATATTTT. This chain joins TRBV5-8 and TRBJ1-3; perhaps TRBD1 as D (5 bases). Trimming took 5 bases from V and 9 from J, leaving 18 bases between them. Germline V gene data show CDR1 as SGHTS and CDR2 as YDEGEE. This CDR3 region has 14 residues.

This clonotype was found a few times. This rearrangement joins TRBV24-1 to TRBJ2-7, with a possible D match to TRBD2 (7 bases). V was shortened by 4 bases and J by 3 bases, with 15 bases between the two germline ends. The CDR3 is made up of 15 amino acids. The germline V gene encodes CDR1 KGHDR and CDR2 SFDVKD. CDR3 DNA sequence: TGTGCCACCAGTGACCCCGCAGGGGACTACTACGAGCAGTACTTC. Protein sequence: CATSDPAGDYYEQYF.

The table lists this clonotype with many counts. V usage is TRBV28 and J usage is TRBJ1-3; D is uncertain. The CDR3 length is 18 residues. The germline CDR1 and CDR2 sequences are MDHEN and SYDVKM. Trimming removed 3 bases from V and 4 bases from J, with 22 bases in between. In DNA, the CDR3 is TGTGCCAGCAGTTTCTCTCACTCCGGGCCCTGGACGGGAAACACCATATATTTT. It codes for CASSFSHSGPWTGNTIYF.

The chain combines TRBV6-5 with TRBJ2-6; 11 bases align to TRBD1. Germline V gives CDR1 MNHEY, CDR2 SVGAGI. This CDR3 contains 18 residues. Unmatched junction bases numbered 4, after V lost 1 base and J lost 2 bases. The CDR3 sequence: CASSYYGQGATGANVLTF. CDR3 bases: TGTGCCAGCAGTTACTACGGACAGGGGGCAACTGGGGCCAACGTCCTGACTTTC.

This clonotype was observed at least ten times. The chain joins TRBV12-3 or TRBV12-4 to TRBJ1-1, with D unclear. This CDR3 has 11 amino acids. V was shortened by 9 bases and J by 1 base, with 6 bases between the two germline ends. CDR3 bases: TGTGCCAGTAGTCGGAACACTGAAGCTTTCTTT. This translates into CASSRNTEAFF.

This clonotype was picked up many times. The V call is TRBV4-3, the J call TRBJ2-1; TRBD2 agrees at 10 bases. The CDR3 is 16 amino acids. Germline CDR1 LGHNA, CDR2 YSLEER. J gave up 0 bases and V 4 bases, and 3 bases lay outside the gene matches. This CDR3 is CASSPGLAVSYNEQFF. As DNA, the CDR3 is TGCGCCAGCAGCCCTGGACTAGCGGTCTCCTACAATGAGCAGTTCTTC.